The subject of this entry is one T cell receptor beta chain. Its cognate antigen has yet to be identified. No quality values exist for individual bases; no much larger clone is one base distant. This entry comes from a study of blood T cell repertoires in COVID-19 (dated by TCRdb to the early 2020s). General notes on the study: The collaborator samples originated in the United States, Italy and Spain and spanned the acute and convalescent phases of COVID-19. The prospective study material was composed of cDNA or gDNA derived from T cells, B-cell-depleted T cells, or PBMCs. Deeply sampled blood TCRbeta repertoires from subjects exposed to, actively infected with, or recovered from COVID-19 were included in the dataset. The repertoires were released in a freely available public database intended as a resource for research on the immune response to SARS-CoV-2. Samples were obtained from the ongoing ImmuneRACE study (first 160 participants) and from 1,254 subjects provided by 6 global collaborators. Sample metadata almost always included a de-identified subject ID, COVID-19 status, age in years and sex. Where available, HLA class I and class II types were taken from metadata supplied by the sample provider and were not determined by assay-based typing. Study-wide findings and limitations: The quantity of clinical and demographic metadata differed by source and by participant and was supplied without curation.

Whole blood was collected in K2EDTA tubes by collaborating institutions according to the institutions' own protocols. Collaborator samples were shipped for TCRbeta analysis as frozen whole blood, isolated PBMCs, or DNA extracted from either sample type. TCRbeta CDR3 regions were amplified from genomic DNA using the immunoSEQ Assay, a bias-controlled multiplex PCR. On the study's bioinformatics: The number of nucleated cells in each sample was estimated by amplification of reference gene primers within the assay. To quantify the absolute abundance of each unique TCRbeta CDR3 rearrangement, sequence reads were collapsed and filtered. Productive Simpson clonality was computed per sample as the square root of Simpson's diversity index over productive rearrangements. TCRdb's version of the immuneACCESS table is confined to in-frame rearrangements and falls short of the full clone set. An unresolved V gene accounts for under half of the shortfall where checked; the remainder is of unknown origin. The V and J calls and clone size come from that table; D and trimming were worked out from the DNA. The sample table lists just under 350,000 clones, about 83% of them with a count of one. The ten largest clones take up about 2.7% of the sample.

This receptor was identified in a man in his thirties or forties with active or convalescent COVID-19. Material for sequencing was peripheral blood.

The CDR3 sequence is CASSNPRETNTEAFF. The nucleotides read TGTGCCAGTAGTAACCCTCGGGAGACGAACACTGAAGCTTTCTTT. The V gene is TRBV19 and the J gene is TRBJ1-1; the D gene is unclear. From a lookup of the germline V gene (reference sequence), CDR1 and CDR2 are LNHDA and SQIVND. Trimming at the junction amounts to 4 bases on V and 1 base on J, and the germline ends lie 13 bases apart. Measured from the cysteine to the phenylalanine, the CDR3 is 15 residues long. Only the CDR3 part of the read is kept: 45 bases, read in frame from the first base.